This record covers a single T cell receptor beta chain. The CDR3 runs 17 residues. From germline, CDR1 is LNHNV and CDR2 YYDKDF (reference sequence). Trimming shortened V by 4 bases and J by 1 base, and 18 bases separated the two germline ends. These data are taken from a study of blood T cell repertoires in COVID-19. In the study overall: Acute-phase and convalescent COVID-19 samples originated in the United States, Italy and Spain.

Authors' data handling: The assay estimated nucleated cells by amplifying reference gene primers. Sequenced by immunoSEQ multiplex PCR; TCRdb stores in-frame clones only, minus some. V, J and clone size are those of that table, while D and trimming were read from the DNA. This sample has 200,000 to 300,000 clones, with over 80% found just once. The source material was peripheral blood. The clonotype originates from a woman aged 40 to 50 who had recovered from COVID-19. The chain joins TRBV15 to TRBJ2-3, with a tentative D call TRBD1 (5 bases). CDR3 nucleotides: TGTGCCACCAGCAAAAATTACCAGGGTTCGGGCACAGATACGCAGTATTTT. Protein: CATSKNYQGSGTDTQYF. Supplemented by reference TRBV15 and TRBJ2-3, the full variable domain reads DAMVIQNPRYQVTQFGKPVTLSCSQTLNHNVMYWYQQKSSQAPKLLFHYYDKDFNNEADTPDNFQSRRPNTSFCFLDIRSPGLGDTAMYLCATSKNYQGSGTDTQYFGPGTRLTVL.